The 4 T cell receptor beta chains below were found in one sample sequenced in a study of post-analysis software for immune sequencing data (dated by TCRdb to the mid-2010s). Their antigens remain unidentified. The library came from PCR. TCRdb shows the sequencer as Illumina HiSeq 2500. To reduce PCR and sequencing biases, unique molecular identifiers were incorporated into the TCR beta cDNA libraries. In-frame beta chains were kept once TCRdb had trimmed the public reads at Q25 with fastp and called clones with MiXCR. Rows with a matching CDR3 protein are joined into one entry that keeps the most common DNA and genes. The sample records some 240,000 distinct CDR3 sequences, 36% of which are singletons. Less than 6% of the sample belongs to the ten largest clones. Study-wide findings and limitations: Roughly 5 TRBV segments, including TRBV5-6, TRBV5-1 and TRBV20-1, were significantly more frequent in patients than controls.

Source material: blood. The receptors here all came from a girl aged 10 to 17 with multiple sclerosis.

The V and J genes are TRBV11-2 and TRBJ2-1; TRBD1 matches at 10 bases. The trim removed 5 bases at V and 9 bases at J, leaving 10 bases unmatched. Germline V gene lookup returns CDR1 SGHAT and CDR2 FQNNGV. The CDR3 totals 15 residues. The CDR3 region is CASSQQGTGVAEQFF. The CDR3 coding sequence is TGTGCCAGCAGCCAGCAGGGGACAGGGGTCGCTGAGCAGTTCTTC.

This chain joins TRBV28 and TRBJ1-2; no reliable D call. Between the trimmed V and J ends, which lost 3 bases and 1 base, there was a span of 15 bases. This CDR3 has 16 residues. Germline-derived CDR1 and CDR2 are MDHEN and SYDVKM. CDR3 nucleotide sequence: TGTGCCAGCAGTTTTTTGGCCGTCCGGGTTAACTATGGCTACACCTTC. It translates to CASSFLAVRVNYGYTF.

In its sample, this clonotype was seen many times. The genes are TRBV7-2 and TRBJ2-1; D may be TRBD2 (6 bases). Trimming removed 1 base at V and 7 bases at J, with 11 bases between. Germline V gene data show CDR1 as SGHTA and CDR2 as FQGNSA. The CDR3 spans 14 residues. The CDR3 region is CASSLGLVGNEQFF. The CDR3 bases are TGTGCCAGCAGCTTAGGACTAGTGGGTAATGAGCAGTTCTTC. The full variable domain, rest sourced from reference TRBV7-2 and TRBJ2-1, is GAGVSQSPSNKVTEKGKDVELRCDPISGHTALYWYRQSLGQGLEFLIYFQGNSAPDKSGLPSDRFSAERTGGSVSTLTIQRTQQEDSAVYLCASSLGLVGNEQFFGPGTRLTVL.

The V and J genes are TRBV27 and TRBJ2-3, with 8 bases matching TRBD1. CDR1 is MNHEY and CDR2 is SMNVEV in the germline V gene (reference sequence). The trim removed 5 bases at V and 3 bases at J, leaving 7 bases unmatched. CDR3 length: 15 residues. The CDR3 DNA sequence: TGTGCCAGCAGTCAAGGACAGGGATGGACAGATACGCAGTATTTT. Its protein product is CASSQGQGWTDTQYF.